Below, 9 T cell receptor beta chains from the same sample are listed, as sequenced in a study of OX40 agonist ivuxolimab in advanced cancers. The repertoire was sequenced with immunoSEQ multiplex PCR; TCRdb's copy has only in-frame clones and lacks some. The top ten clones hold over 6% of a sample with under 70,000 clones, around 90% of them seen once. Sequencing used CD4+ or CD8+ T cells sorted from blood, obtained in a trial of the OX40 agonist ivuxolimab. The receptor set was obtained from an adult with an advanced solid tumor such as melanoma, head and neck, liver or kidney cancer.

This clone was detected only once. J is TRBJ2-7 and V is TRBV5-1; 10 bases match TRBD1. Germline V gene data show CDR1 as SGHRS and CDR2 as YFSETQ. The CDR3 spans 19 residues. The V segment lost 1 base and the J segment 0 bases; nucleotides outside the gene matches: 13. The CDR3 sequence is CASSLFTAGTGVSSYEQYF. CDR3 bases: TGCGCCAGCAGCTTGTTCACGGCGGGGACAGGGGTCAGCTCCTACGAGCAGTACTTC.

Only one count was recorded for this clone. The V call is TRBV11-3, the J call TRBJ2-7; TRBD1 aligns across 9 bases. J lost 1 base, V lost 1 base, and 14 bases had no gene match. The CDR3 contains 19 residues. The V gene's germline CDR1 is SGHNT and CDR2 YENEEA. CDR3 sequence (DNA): TGTGCCAGCAGCTTAGTATGGTTTTTGGACAGGGGAAAGTCCTACGAGCAGTACTTC. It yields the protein CASSLVWFLDRGKSYEQYF.

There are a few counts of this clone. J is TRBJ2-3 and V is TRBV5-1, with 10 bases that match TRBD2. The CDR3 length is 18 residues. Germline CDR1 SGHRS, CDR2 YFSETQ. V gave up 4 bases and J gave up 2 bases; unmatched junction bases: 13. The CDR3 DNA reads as TGCGCCAGCAGCCTAACGCCGGCTAGCGGGGGTTTCACAGATACGCAGTATTTT. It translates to CASSLTPASGGFTDTQYF. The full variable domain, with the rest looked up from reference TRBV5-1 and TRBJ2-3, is KAGVTQTPRYLIKTRGQQVTLSCSPISGHRSVSWYQQTPGQGLQFLFEYFSETQRNKGNFPGRFSGRQFSNSRSEMNVSTLELGDSALYLCASSLTPASGGFTDTQYFGPGTRLTVL.

CDR3 region: CASSPQGAWETQYF. CDR3 sequence (DNA): TGTGCCAGCTCACCTCAGGGGGCGTGGGAGACCCAGTACTTC. The chain joins TRBV18 to TRBJ2-5; 8 nucleotides agree with TRBD1. This CDR3 is 14 amino acids long. V was clipped by 3 bases and J by 5 bases; unmatched bases: 5. Germline loops: CDR1 KGHSH, CDR2 LQKENI.

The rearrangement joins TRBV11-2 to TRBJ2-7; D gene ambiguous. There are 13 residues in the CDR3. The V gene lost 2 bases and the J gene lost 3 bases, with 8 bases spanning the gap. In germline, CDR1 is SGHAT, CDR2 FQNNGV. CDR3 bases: TGTGCCAGCAGCTTATTGGGGAACTACGAGCAGTACTTC. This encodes CASSLLGNYEQYF.

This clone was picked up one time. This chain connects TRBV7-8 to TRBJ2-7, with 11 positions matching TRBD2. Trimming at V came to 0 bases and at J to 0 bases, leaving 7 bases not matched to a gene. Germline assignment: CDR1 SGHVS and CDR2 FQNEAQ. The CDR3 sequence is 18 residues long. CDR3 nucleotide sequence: TGTGCCAGCAGCTTAGCGCTAGCGGGGGGCCTCAGCTCCTACGAGCAGTACTTC. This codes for CASSLALAGGLSSYEQYF.

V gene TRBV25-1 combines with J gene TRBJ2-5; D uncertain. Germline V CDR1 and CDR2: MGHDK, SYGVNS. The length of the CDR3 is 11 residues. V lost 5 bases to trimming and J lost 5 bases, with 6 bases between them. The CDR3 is CASSPGETQYF. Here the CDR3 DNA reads TGTGCCAGCAGTCCCGGTGAGACCCAGTACTTC. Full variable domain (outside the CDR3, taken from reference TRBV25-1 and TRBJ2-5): EADIYQTPRYLVIGTGKKITLECSQTMGHDKMYWYQQDPGMELHLIHYSYGVNSTEKGDLSSESTVSRIRTEHFPLTLESARPSHTSQYLCASSPGETQYFGPGTRLLVL.

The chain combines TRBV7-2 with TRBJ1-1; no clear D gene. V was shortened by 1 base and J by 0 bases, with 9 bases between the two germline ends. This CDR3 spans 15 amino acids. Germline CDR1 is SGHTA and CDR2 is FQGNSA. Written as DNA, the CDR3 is TGTGCCAGCAGCTTAGTGGCAGAAATGAACACTGAAGCTTTCTTT. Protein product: CASSLVAEMNTEAFF.

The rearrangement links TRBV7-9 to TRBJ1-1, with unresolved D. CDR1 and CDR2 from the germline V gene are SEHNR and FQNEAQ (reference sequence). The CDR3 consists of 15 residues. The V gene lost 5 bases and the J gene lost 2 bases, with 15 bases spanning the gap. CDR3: CASSLLPPANTEAFF. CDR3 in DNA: TGTGCCAGCAGCCTACTCCCCCCGGCCAACACTGAAGCTTTCTTT.